What follows are 24 T cell receptor beta chains derived from one specimen sequenced in a study of cytomegalovirus exposure and HLA in healthy donors. PCR involved 60 Vbeta and 13 Jbeta primers. The repertoire was sequenced with immunoSEQ multiplex PCR; TCRdb's copy has only in-frame clones and lacks some. In the table there are fewer than 250,000 clones, roughly four fifths of which are singletons. The sequenced material came from PBMCs. All receptors come from a woman in her 30s in good health and CMV-seropositive.

V and J are TRBV19 and TRBJ1-1; D not resolved. Trimming removed 9 bases from V and 2 bases from J, with 10 bases in between. CDR1 and CDR2 (germline): LNHDA, SQIVND (reference sequence). The CDR3 is 12 residues long. CDR3 DNA sequence: TGTGCCAGCCGCAGGCCAAACACTGAAGCTTTCTTT. It yields the protein CASRRPNTEAFF.

The V and J genes are TRBV9 and TRBJ1-2; D is ambiguous. The CDR3 has 10 amino acids. Trimming cost V 3 bases and J 8 bases, with 5 bases left between them. Germline V gene lookup returns CDR1 SGDLS and CDR2 YYNGEE. The CDR3 is CASSGIGYTF. DNA for the CDR3: TGTGCCAGCAGCGGTATCGGCTACACCTTC.

The chain carries TRBV29-1 and TRBJ2-3, with TRBD1 matching over 8 bases. V dropped 4 bases and J dropped 2; count of bases not matched to a gene: 8. The CDR3 runs to 15 residues. Per the germline V gene, CDR1 is SQVTM and CDR2 is ANQGSEA. The CDR3 region is CSVAGQGRSTDTQYF. CDR3 nucleotides: TGCAGCGTTGCCGGACAGGGCCGATCCACAGATACGCAGTATTTT.

The chain couples TRBV13 to TRBJ1-3, with a tentative D call TRBD1 (6 bases). CDR1 is PRHDT and CDR2 is FYEKMQ in the germline V gene (reference sequence). Trimming cost V 1 base and J 0 bases, with 7 bases left between them. CDR3 size: 15 residues. The CDR3 nucleotides are TGTGCCAGCAGCTTAGAGGACAGCTCTGGAAACACCATATATTTT. Encoded protein: CASSLEDSSGNTIYF.

V gene TRBV7-6 combines with J gene TRBJ1-1; maybe TRBD1 (5 bases). In germline, CDR1 is SGHVS, CDR2 FNYEAQ. The CDR3 covers 16 residues. V gave up 5 bases and J gave up 1 base, with 17 bases separating them. The chain's CDR3 is CASSRTQGIKNTEAFF. CDR3 DNA: TGTGCCAGCAGCCGAACCCAGGGAATAAAGAACACTGAAGCTTTCTTT. The full variable domain, its missing parts supplied by reference TRBV7-6 and TRBJ1-1, is GAGVSQSPRYKVTKRGQDVALRCDPISGHVSLYWYRQALGQGPEFLTYFNYEAQQDKSGLPNDRFSAERPEGSISTLTIQRTEQRDSAMYRCASSRTQGIKNTEAFFGQGTRLTVV.

The genes are TRBV6-6 and TRBJ1-1, with TRBD1 identical over 10 bases. The CDR3 length is 14 residues. J gave up 8 bases and V 2 bases, and 5 bases lay outside the gene matches. The V gene's germline CDR1 is MNHNY and CDR2 SVGAGI (reference sequence). DNA for the CDR3: TGTGCCAGCAGTTACCGCGACAGGGGGCGAGAAGCTTTCTTT. Protein sequence: CASSYRDRGREAFF.

This clone appeared a few times. The chain couples TRBV25-1 to TRBJ2-1; 9 bases fit TRBD2. Germline CDR1 MGHDK, CDR2 SYGVNS. This CDR3 has 14 residues. V was pared by 10 bases and J by 4 bases, with 8 bases of the junction left unmatched. CDR3 nucleotides: TGTGCCATCCTAGCGGGGATGAGGTACAATGAGCAGTTCTTC. It translates to CAILAGMRYNEQFF.

The chain has TRBV7-9 and TRBJ2-7, with 9 positions matching TRBD1. Germline V lookup: CDR1 SEHNR, CDR2 FQNEAQ (reference sequence). V shed 5 bases and J 4 bases; nucleotides not matched to a gene: 9. The CDR3 is 15 amino acids. The CDR3 DNA reads TGTGCCAGCAGCCCAACCCCGGGACAGGGATACGAGCAGTACTTC. This translates into CASSPTPGQGYEQYF.

This clone showed up just a few times. V is TRBV15 and J is TRBJ2-5; no firm D call. The CDR3 loop spans 12 amino acids. Between the trimmed V and J ends, which lost 0 bases and 7 bases, there was a span of 6 bases. The germline gives CDR1 LNHNV, CDR2 YYDKDF (reference sequence). The CDR3 coding sequence is TGTGCCACCAGCAGAGACCCCCGGACCCAGTACTTC. Its protein is CATSRDPRTQYF.

The chain is built from TRBV27 and TRBJ2-2, with 8 bases that match TRBD1. The CDR3 contains 15 residues. J was trimmed by 0 bases and V by 5 bases; bases with no gene match: 2. Germline loops: CDR1 MNHEY, CDR2 SMNVEV (reference sequence). In DNA, the CDR3 is TGTGCCAGCAGTCCCAGGGGGCCGAACACCGGGGAGCTGTTTTTT. Amino acid sequence: CASSPRGPNTGELFF.

This clone was seen a handful of times. The chain couples TRBV29-1 to TRBJ2-5; possibly TRBD1 for D (6 bases). CDR3 length equals 14 residues. V was trimmed by 1 base and J by 1 base, leaving 10 bases between them. Germline V CDR1 and CDR2: SQVTM, ANQGSEA. In DNA, the CDR3 is TGCAGCGTTGAAGGAACAGGGTTCCAAGAGACCCAGTACTTC. Translation gives CSVEGTGFQETQYF.

The rearrangement joins TRBV28 to TRBJ2-7; tentative D call: TRBD1 (6 bases). Trimming shortened V by 2 bases and J by 2 bases, and 13 bases separated the two germline ends. Per germline, CDR1 MDHEN and CDR2 SYDVKM. This CDR3 has 15 residues. The CDR3 coding sequence is TGTGCCAGCAGTTTAGGAAGTACAGGGCCCTACGAGCAGTACTTC. Translation: CASSLGSTGPYEQYF.

The V gene is TRBV28, the J gene TRBJ1-1; the D is unclear. Trimming removed 7 bases from V and 5 bases from J, with 23 bases in between. In germline, CDR1 is MDHEN, CDR2 SYDVKM. The CDR3 covers 16 residues. Here the CDR3 DNA reads TGTGCCAGCATCCCGCCCACACGGGGAGGTGGGACTGAAGCTTTCTTT. Translated, it gives CASIPPTRGGGTEAFF.

This rearrangement joins TRBV27 to TRBJ2-1, with D maybe TRBD2 (5 bases). Trimming pared 4 bases from V and 6 bases from J, leaving 10 bases between. CDR1 and CDR2 from the germline V gene are MNHEY and SMNVEV (reference sequence). The CDR3 covers 13 residues. CDR3 nucleotides: TGTGCCAGCAGTTGGGCTAGCCCCAATGAGCAGTTCTTC. Its protein product is CASSWASPNEQFF.

The genes are TRBV25-1 and TRBJ2-7; 8 nucleotides match TRBD1. The V segment lost 6 bases and the J segment 5 bases; nucleotides outside the gene matches: 6. The CDR3 runs to 13 residues. The germline V gene has CDR1 MGHDK and CDR2 SYGVNS. CDR3 residues: CASSFLQGDEQYF. As DNA, the CDR3 is TGTGCCAGCAGCTTCCTACAGGGGGACGAGCAGTACTTC.

V and J are TRBV18 and TRBJ2-5; 10 bases match TRBD2. CDR1 KGHSH and CDR2 LQKENI come from the germline V gene. Unmatched junction bases numbered 11, after V lost 6 bases and J lost 1 base. The CDR3 is 17 residues long. This CDR3 reads CASSPPGLAVRQETQYF. CDR3 in DNA: TGTGCCAGCTCCCCGCCCGGACTAGCGGTCCGCCAAGAGACCCAGTACTTC.

This chain uses TRBV4-1 with TRBJ2-1; TRBD2 aligns across 8 bases. Germline V gene sequence: CDR1 MGHRA, CDR2 YSYEKL. V lost 1 base and J lost 7; bases outside the gene matches: 6. CDR3 size: 15 residues. The CDR3 bases are TGCGCCAGCAGCCAAGCGGGAGGGCCGGGGAATGAGCAGTTCTTC. It encodes CASSQAGGPGNEQFF.

This clone was recorded a few times. J is TRBJ2-1 and V is TRBV5-1; weak D call: TRBD1 (6 bases). The germline V gene encodes CDR1 SGHRS and CDR2 YFSETQ. This CDR3 contains 17 residues. V dropped 0 bases and J dropped 3 bases, with 16 bases sitting between them. CDR3 sequence (DNA): TGCGCCAGCAGCTTGGGCCAGGGGAACATCTTCTACAATGAGCAGTTCTTC. Translated, it gives CASSLGQGNIFYNEQFF.

The V call is TRBV28, the J call TRBJ2-5, with TRBD1 identical over 8 bases. V was pared by 5 bases and J by 0 bases, with 14 bases of the junction left unmatched. Germline V lookup: CDR1 MDHEN, CDR2 SYDVKM. CDR3 length: 18 amino acids. The CDR3 is CASSPTFRGRTYQETQYF. The CDR3, as DNA: TGTGCCAGCAGTCCCACCTTCAGGGGGCGAACGTACCAAGAGACCCAGTACTTC. The whole variable domain, filled in from reference TRBV28 and TRBJ2-5, reads DVKVTQSSRYLVKRTGEKVFLECVQDMDHENMFWYRQDPGLGLRLIYFSYDVKMKEKGDIPEGYSVSREKKERFSLILESASTNQTSMYLCASSPTFRGRTYQETQYFGPGTRLLVL.

The chain employs TRBV5-6 and TRBJ1-2; 8 bases are shared with TRBD1. Germline V CDR1 and CDR2: SGHDT, YYEEEE. This CDR3 has 17 amino acids. The ends lost 4 bases at V and 2 bases at J; junction bases unmatched: 13. CDR3 sequence: CASSGGTGGEANYGYTF. The CDR3 bases are TGTGCCAGCAGCGGTGGGACAGGCGGTGAAGCGAACTATGGCTACACCTTC.

J is TRBJ2-7 and V is TRBV27; D gene unclear. Trimming shortened V by 5 bases and J by 2 bases, and 13 bases separated the two germline ends. This CDR3 is 14 amino acids long. Per germline, CDR1 MNHEY and CDR2 SMNVEV (reference sequence). CDR3 coding DNA: TGTGCCAGCAGTGCCCGCGGCCGGACCTACGAGCAGTACTTC. Protein: CASSARGRTYEQYF.

This clone was recorded only once. This chain connects TRBV5-1 to TRBJ2-3; D is undetermined. This CDR3 is built from 14 residues. The germline V gene has CDR1 SGHRS and CDR2 YFSETQ. V lost 5 bases, J lost 0 bases, and 10 bases lay in between. The CDR3 loop is CASSVSTSTDTQYF. The CDR3 nucleotides are TGCGCCAGCAGTGTTAGCACTAGCACAGATACGCAGTATTTT.

V and J are TRBV18 and TRBJ2-7, with D maybe TRBD1 (5 bases). Germline CDR1 and CDR2: KGHSH and LQKENI. Between the trimmed V and J ends, which lost 5 bases and 1 base, there was a span of 9 bases. The CDR3 loop spans 13 amino acids. CDR3 nucleotide sequence: TGTGCCAGCTCATTGGCAGGGTCCTACGAGCAGTACTTC. Translating gives CASSLAGSYEQYF.

A note on this clone: This sample also contains other DNA sequences that code for the same CDR3. The chain employs TRBV5-1 and TRBJ2-1; 7 nucleotides line up with TRBD2. Germline V gives CDR1 SGHRS, CDR2 YFSETQ. V lost 2 bases, J lost 3 bases, and 2 bases stayed unmatched. CDR3 length: 14 amino acids. The CDR3 region is CASSLTGGYNEQFF. CDR3 DNA: TGCGCCAGCAGCTTAACGGGGGGCTACAATGAGCAGTTCTTC.